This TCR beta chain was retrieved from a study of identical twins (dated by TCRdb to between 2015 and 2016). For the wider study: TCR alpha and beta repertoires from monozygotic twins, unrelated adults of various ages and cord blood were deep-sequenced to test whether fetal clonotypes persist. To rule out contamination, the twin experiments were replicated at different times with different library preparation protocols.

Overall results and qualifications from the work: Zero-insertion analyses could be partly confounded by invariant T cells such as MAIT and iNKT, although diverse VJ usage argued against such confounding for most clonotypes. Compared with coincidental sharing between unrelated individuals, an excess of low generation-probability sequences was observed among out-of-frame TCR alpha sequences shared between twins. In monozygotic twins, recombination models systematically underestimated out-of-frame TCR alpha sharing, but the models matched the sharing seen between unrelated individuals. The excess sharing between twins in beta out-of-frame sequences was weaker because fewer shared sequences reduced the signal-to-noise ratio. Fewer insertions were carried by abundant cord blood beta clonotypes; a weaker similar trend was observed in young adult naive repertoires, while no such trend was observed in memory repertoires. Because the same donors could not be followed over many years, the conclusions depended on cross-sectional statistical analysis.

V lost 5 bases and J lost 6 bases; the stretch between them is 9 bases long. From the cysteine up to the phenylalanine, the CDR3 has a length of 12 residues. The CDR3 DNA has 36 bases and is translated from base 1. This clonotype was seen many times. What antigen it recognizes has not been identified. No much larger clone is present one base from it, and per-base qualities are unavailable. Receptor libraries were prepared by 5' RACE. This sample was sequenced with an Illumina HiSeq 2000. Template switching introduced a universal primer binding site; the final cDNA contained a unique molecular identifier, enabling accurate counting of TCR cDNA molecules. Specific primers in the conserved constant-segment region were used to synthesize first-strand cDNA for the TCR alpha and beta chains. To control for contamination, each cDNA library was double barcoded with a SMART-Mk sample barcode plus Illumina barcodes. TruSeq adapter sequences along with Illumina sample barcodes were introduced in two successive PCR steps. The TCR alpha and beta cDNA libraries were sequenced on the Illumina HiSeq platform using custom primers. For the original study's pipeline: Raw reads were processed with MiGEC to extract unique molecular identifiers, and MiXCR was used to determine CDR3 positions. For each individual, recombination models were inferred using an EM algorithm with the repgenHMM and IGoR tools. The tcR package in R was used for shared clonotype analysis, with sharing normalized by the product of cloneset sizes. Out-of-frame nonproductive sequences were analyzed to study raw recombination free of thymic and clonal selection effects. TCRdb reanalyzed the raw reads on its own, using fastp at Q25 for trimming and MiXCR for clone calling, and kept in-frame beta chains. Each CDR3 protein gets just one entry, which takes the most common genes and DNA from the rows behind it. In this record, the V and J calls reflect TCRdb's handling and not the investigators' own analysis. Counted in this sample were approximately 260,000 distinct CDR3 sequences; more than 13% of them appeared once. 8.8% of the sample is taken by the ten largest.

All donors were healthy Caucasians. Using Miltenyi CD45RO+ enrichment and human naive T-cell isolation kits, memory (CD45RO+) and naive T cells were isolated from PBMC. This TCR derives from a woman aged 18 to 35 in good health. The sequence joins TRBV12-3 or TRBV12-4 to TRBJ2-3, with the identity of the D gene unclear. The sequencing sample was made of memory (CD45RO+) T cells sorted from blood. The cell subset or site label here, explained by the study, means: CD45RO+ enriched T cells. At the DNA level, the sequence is TGTGCCAGCAGTCTGCTTAGTGATACGCAGTATTTT. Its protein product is CASSLLSDTQYF.